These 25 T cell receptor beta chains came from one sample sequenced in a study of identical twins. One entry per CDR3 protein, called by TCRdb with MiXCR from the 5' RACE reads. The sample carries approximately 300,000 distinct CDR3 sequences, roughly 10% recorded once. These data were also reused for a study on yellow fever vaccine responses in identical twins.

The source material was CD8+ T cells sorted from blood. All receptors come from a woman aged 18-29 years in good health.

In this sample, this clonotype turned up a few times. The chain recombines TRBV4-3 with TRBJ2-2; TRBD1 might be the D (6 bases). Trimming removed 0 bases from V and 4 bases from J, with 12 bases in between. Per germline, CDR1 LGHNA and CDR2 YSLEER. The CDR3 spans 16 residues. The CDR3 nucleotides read TGCGCCAGCAGCCAAGATAGGACAGCCGCCACCGGGGAGCTGTTTTTT. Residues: CASSQDRTAATGELFF.

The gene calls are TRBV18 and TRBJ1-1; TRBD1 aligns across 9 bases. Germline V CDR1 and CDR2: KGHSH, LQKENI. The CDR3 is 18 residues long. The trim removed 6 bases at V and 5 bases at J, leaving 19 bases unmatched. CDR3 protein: CASSTIPRDREAWTEAFF. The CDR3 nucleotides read TGTGCCAGCTCTACAATCCCCCGGGACAGGGAGGCGTGGACTGAAGCTTTCTTT.

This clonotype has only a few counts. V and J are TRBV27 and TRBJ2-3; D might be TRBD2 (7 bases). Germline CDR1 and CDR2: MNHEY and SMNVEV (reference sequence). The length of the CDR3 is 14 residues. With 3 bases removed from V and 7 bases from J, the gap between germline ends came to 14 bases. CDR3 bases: TGTGCCAGCAGTTTCGGGGGGCCGATGTATACGCAGTATTTT. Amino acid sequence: CASSFGGPMYTQYF.

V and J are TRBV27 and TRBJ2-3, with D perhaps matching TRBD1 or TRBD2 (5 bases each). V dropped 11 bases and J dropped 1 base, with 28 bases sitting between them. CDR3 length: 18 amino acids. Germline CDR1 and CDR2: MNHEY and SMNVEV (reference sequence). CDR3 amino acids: CALSLVVRRIQGTDTQYF. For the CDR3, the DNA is TGTGCCCTCAGTTTAGTGGTCAGGAGGATACAGGGCACAGATACGCAGTATTTT.

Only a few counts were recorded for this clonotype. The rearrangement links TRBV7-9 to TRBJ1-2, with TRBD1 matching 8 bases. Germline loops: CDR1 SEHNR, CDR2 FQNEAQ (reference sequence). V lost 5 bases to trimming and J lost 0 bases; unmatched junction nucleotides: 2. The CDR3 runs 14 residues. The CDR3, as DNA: TGTGCCAGCAGCCCGGGACAGGCTAACTATGGCTACACCTTC. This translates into CASSPGQANYGYTF.

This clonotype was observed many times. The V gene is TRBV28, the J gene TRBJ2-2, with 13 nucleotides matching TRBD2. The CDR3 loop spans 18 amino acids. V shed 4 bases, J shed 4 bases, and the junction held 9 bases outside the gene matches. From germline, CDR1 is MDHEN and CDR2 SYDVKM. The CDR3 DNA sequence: TGTGCCAGCAGTTCCTGGACTAGCGGGAGTGAGGGCACCGGGGAGCTGTTTTTT. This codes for CASSSWTSGSEGTGELFF.

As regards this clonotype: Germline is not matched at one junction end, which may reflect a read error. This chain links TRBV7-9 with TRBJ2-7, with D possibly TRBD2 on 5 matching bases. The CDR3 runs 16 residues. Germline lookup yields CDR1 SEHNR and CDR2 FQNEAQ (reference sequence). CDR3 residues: CASSEWGSADSYERYF. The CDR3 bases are TGTGCCAGCAGCGAATGGGGTAGCGCCGACTCCTACGAGCGGTACTTC.

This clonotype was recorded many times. The CDR3: CSARALLVLETQYF. CDR3 in DNA: TGCAGTGCTAGAGCGCTACTAGTCCTCGAGACCCAGTACTTC. The V call is TRBV20-1, the J call TRBJ2-5, with TRBD2 as a possible D gene (5 bases). Germline loops: CDR1 DFQATT, CDR2 SNEGSKA (reference sequence). Trimming pared 1 base from V and 5 bases from J, leaving 14 bases between. The CDR3 covers 14 residues.

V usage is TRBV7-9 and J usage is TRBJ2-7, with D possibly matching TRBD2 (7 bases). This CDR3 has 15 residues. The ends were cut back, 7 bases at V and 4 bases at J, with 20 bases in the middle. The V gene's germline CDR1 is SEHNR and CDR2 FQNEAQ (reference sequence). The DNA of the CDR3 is TGTGCCAGCACCCTCGGGGGAGGGGGTTTTTACGAGCAGTACTTC. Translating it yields CASTLGGGGFYEQYF.

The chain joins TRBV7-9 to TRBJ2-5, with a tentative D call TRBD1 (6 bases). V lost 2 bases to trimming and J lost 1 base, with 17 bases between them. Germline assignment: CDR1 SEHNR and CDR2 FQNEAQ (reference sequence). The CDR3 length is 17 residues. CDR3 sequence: CASSLLGAPNPQETQYF. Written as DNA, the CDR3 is TGTGCCAGCAGCTTACTGGGGGCCCCCAACCCCCAAGAGACCCAGTACTTC.

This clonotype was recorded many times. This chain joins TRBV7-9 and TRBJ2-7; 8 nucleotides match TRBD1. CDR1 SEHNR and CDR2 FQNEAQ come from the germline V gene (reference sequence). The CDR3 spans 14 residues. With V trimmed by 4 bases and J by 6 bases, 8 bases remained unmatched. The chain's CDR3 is CASSSDRGSIEQYF. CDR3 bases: TGTGCCAGCAGCTCTGACAGGGGTAGTATCGAGCAGTACTTC.

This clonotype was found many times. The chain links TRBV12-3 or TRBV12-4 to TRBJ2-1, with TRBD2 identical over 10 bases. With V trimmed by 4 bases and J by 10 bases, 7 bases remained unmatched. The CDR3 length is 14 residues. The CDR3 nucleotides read TGTGCCAGCAGTTCTAGCGGGAGTAGTGAGGAGCAGTTCTTC. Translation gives CASSSSGSSEEQFF.

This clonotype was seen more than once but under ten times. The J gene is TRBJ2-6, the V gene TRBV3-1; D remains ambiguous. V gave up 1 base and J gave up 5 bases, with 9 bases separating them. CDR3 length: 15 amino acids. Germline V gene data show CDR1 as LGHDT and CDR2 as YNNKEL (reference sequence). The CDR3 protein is CASSQVQSRANVLTF. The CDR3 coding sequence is TGTGCCAGCAGCCAAGTACAGTCCAGGGCCAACGTCCTGACTTTC. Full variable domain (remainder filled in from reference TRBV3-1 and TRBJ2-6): DTAVSQTPKYLVTQMGNDKSIKCEQNLGHDTMYWYKQDSKKFLKIMFSYNNKELIINETVPNRFSPKSPDKAHLNLHINSLELGDSAVYFCASSQVQSRANVLTFGAGSRLTVL.

The CDR3 DNA sequence: TGCAGTGCTAGAGGGACTAGCGGGATTCAAGAGACCCAGTACTTC. It encodes CSARGTSGIQETQYF. V and J are TRBV20-1 and TRBJ2-5, with TRBD2 matching 12 bases. V lost 1 base to trimming and J lost 2 bases; unmatched junction nucleotides: 2. The germline V gene has CDR1 DFQATT and CDR2 SNEGSKA (reference sequence). The CDR3 extends over 15 amino acids.

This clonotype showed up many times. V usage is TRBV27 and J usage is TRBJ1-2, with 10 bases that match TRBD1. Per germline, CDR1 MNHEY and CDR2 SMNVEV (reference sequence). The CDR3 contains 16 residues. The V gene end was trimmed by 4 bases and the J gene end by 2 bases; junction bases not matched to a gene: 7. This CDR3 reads CASSSPQGQGNYGYTF. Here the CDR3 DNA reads TGTGCCAGCAGTTCCCCTCAGGGACAGGGGAACTATGGCTACACCTTC.

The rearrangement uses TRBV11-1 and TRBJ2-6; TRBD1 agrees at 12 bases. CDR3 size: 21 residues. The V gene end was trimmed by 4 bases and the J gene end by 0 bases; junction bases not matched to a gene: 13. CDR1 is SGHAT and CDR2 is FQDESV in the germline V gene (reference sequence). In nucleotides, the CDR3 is TGTGCCAGCAGCTCCCGAGGGACAGGGGGCGAAAGCTTCTCTGGGGCCAACGTCCTGACTTTC. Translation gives CASSSRGTGGESFSGANVLTF. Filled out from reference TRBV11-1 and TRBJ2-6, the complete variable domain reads EAEVAQSPRYKITEKSQAVAFWCDPISGHATLYWYRQILGQGPELLVQFQDESVVDDSQLPKDRFSAERLKGVDSTLKIQPAELGDSAMYLCASSSRGTGGESFSGANVLTFGAGSRLTVL.

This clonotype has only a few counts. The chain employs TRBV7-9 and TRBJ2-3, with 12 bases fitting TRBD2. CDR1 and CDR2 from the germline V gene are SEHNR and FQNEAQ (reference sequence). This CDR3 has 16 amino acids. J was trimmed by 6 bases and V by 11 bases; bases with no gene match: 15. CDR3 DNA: TGTGCCGGACACTCTAGCGGGAGGGCCGTTGGGGATACGCAGTATTTT. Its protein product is CAGHSSGRAVGDTQYF.

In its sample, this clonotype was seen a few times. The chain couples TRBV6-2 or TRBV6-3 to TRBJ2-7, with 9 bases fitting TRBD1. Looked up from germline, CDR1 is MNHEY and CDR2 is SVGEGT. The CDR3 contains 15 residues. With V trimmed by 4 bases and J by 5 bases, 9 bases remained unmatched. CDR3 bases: TGTGCCAGCAGTTCTCCCGGGACAGGGATCAACGAGCAGTACTTC. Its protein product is CASSSPGTGINEQYF.

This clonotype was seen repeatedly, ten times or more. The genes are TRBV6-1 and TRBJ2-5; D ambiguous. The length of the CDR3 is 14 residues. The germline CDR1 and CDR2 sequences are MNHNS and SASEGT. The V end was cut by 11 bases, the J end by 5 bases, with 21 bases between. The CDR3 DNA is TGTGCCTTGGGCCGAGGAAGTGGGTGGGAGACCCAGTACTTC. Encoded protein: CALGRGSGWETQYF.

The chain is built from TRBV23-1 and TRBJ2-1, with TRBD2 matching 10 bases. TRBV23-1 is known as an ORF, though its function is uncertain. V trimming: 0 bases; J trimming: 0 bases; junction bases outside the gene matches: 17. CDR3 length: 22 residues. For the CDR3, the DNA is TGCGCCAGCAGTCAATCATTGTCGGGTTCTAGCGGGAGTTACAGCTCCTACAATGAGCAGTTCTTC. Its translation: CASSQSLSGSSGSYSSYNEQFF.

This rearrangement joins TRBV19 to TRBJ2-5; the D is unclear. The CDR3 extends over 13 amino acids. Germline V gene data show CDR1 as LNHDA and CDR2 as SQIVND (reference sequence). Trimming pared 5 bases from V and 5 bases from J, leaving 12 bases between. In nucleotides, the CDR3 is TGTGCCAGTAGTGTCGCGGTTGGGGAGACCCAGTACTTC. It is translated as CASSVAVGETQYF.

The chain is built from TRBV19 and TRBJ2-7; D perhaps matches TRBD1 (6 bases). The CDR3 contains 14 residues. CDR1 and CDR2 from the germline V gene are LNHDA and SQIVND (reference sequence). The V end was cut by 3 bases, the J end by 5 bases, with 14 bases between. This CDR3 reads CASSIDRKGDEQYF. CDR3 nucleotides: TGTGCCAGTAGTATTGACAGGAAGGGAGACGAGCAGTACTTC.

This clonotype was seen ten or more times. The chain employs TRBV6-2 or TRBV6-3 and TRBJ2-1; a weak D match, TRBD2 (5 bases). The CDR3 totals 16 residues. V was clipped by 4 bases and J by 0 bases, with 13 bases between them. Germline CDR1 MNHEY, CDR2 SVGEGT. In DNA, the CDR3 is TGTGCCAGCAGTTCCCCAGCGGAGAGCTCCTACAATGAGCAGTTCTTC. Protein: CASSSPAESSYNEQFF.

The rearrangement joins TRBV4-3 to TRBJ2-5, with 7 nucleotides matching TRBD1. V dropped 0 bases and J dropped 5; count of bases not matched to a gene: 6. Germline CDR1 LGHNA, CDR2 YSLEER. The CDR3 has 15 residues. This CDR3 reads CASSQDTGEGETQYF. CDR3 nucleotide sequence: TGCGCCAGCAGCCAAGATACAGGGGAAGGGGAGACCCAGTACTTC.

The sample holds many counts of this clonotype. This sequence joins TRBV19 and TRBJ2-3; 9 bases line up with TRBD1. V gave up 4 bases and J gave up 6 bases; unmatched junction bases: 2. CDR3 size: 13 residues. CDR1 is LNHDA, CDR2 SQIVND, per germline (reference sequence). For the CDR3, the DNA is TGTGCCAGTAGTAGACAGGGGGTGGATACGCAGTATTTT. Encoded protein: CASSRQGVDTQYF.